This T cell receptor beta chain was retrieved from a study of blood T cell repertoires in COVID-19. The CDR3 runs 13 residues. Germline V gene data show CDR1 as SEHNR and CDR2 as FQNEAQ (reference sequence). After removal of 5 bases from V and 8 bases from J, the junction contained 7 bases not matched to a gene. Measured with immunoSEQ multiplex PCR; TCRdb has only the in-frame clones, and not every one. The sample has about 80,000 clones, about four fifths seen once; the top ten hold around 13%. This clone was found a few times. This TCR was sampled from a human donor in a cohort sampled during active COVID-19. The sample comprised peripheral blood. V usage is TRBV7-9 and J usage is TRBJ1-2; TRBD1 agrees at 8 bases. CDR3 in amino acids: CASSVTDRVGYTF. The CDR3 DNA follows: TGTGCCAGCAGCGTTACGGACAGGGTCGGCTACACCTTC. The complete variable domain, with remaining parts taken from reference TRBV7-9 and TRBJ1-2, reads DTGVSQNPRHKITKRGQNVTFRCDPISEHNRLYWYRQTLGQGPEFLTYFQNEAQLEKSRLLSDRFSAERPKGSFSTLEIQRTEQGDSAMYLCASSVTDRVGYTFGSGTRLTVV.